The 10 T cell receptor beta chains below were found in one sample sequenced in a study of cytomegalovirus exposure and HLA in healthy donors. This PCR relied on a set of 60 Vbeta primers and 13 Jbeta primers. Clones were sequenced by immunoSEQ multiplex PCR, and TCRdb holds only the in-frame ones, with some missing. The repertoire holds under 140,000 clones, with nearly 80% as singletons. What was sequenced was PBMCs. The receptor source for this set is a woman in her twenties or thirties in good health and CMV-seronegative.

Turning to this clone: Germline is not matched at one junction end, which may reflect a read error. The CDR3 loop reads CASSPFRDSLIF. In nucleotides, the CDR3 is TGTGCCAGCAGCCCTTTTAGGGACAGTCTAATCTTT. The chain employs TRBV7-2 and TRBJ1-1, with 7 bases lining up with TRBD1. The V gene's germline CDR1 is SGHTA and CDR2 FQGNSA. This CDR3 is 12 amino acids long.

V is TRBV9 and J is TRBJ2-7, with D unclear. From germline, CDR1 is SGDLS and CDR2 YYNGEE. V lost 0 bases, J lost 0 bases, and 7 bases lay in between. The CDR3 loop spans 14 amino acids. CDR3 amino acids: CASSVGAVSYEQYF. The CDR3 DNA sequence: TGTGCCAGCAGCGTAGGTGCAGTCTCCTACGAGCAGTACTTC.

The rearrangement uses TRBV11-2 and TRBJ2-7; the match to TRBD2 covers 14 bases. The CDR3 has 16 amino acids. Germline V gives CDR1 SGHAT, CDR2 FQNNGV. The trim removed 5 bases at V and 4 bases at J, leaving 7 bases unmatched. CDR3 sequence (DNA): TGTGCCAGCAGCCTCCTGGGGACTAGCGGGGGTTACGAGCAGTACTTC. It encodes CASSLLGTSGGYEQYF.

V is TRBV4-3 and J is TRBJ2-1; D perhaps matches TRBD1 (6 bases). Germline CDR1 LGHNA, CDR2 YSLEER. The V end was cut by 1 base, the J end by 4 bases, with 14 bases between. The CDR3 length is 16 residues. As DNA, the CDR3 is TGCGCCAGCAGCCAAGCATCAGGGGCCCAATACAATGAGCAGTTCTTC. Encoded protein: CASSQASGAQYNEQFF.

The CDR3 reads CASSFGRSYEQYF. The DNA for the CDR3 is TGTGCCAGCAGTTTTGGGCGCTCCTACGAGCAGTACTTC. The chain uses TRBV28 and TRBJ2-7; D not resolved. Germline V CDR1 and CDR2: MDHEN, SYDVKM. V was cut by 3 bases and J by 0 bases, with 6 bases left in between. The CDR3 is made up of 13 amino acids.

V gene TRBV5-1 combines with J gene TRBJ2-3; 9 bases match TRBD1. V lost 4 bases to trimming and J lost 4 bases; unmatched junction nucleotides: 10. This CDR3 has 16 residues. In germline, CDR1 is SGHRS, CDR2 YFSETQ. Written as DNA, the CDR3 is TGCGCCAGCAGCCTATCAACAGGGGGCTTTTCAGATACGCAGTATTTT. This translates into CASSLSTGGFSDTQYF.

Comment on this clone: Other DNA sequences from this sample encode an identical CDR3 as well. The J gene is TRBJ2-3, the V gene TRBV29-1; 9 positions match TRBD2. The CDR3 runs 14 residues. Germline V gives CDR1 SQVTM, CDR2 ANQGSEA. V trimming: 3 bases; J trimming: 4 bases; junction bases outside the gene matches: 5. The chain's CDR3 is CSVDQLAGSDTQYF. DNA of the CDR3: TGCAGCGTTGATCAGCTAGCGGGATCAGATACGCAGTATTTT.

V usage is TRBV4-2 and J usage is TRBJ2-1, with 10 positions matching TRBD2. This CDR3 is built from 17 residues. After removal of 3 bases from V and 0 bases from J, the junction contained 5 bases not matched to a gene. Germline loops: CDR1 LGHNA, CDR2 YNFKEQ. CDR3 DNA sequence: TGTGCCAGCAGCCAGAGGACTAGCGGTAGCTCCTACAATGAGCAGTTCTTC. This translates into CASSQRTSGSSYNEQFF.

The chain employs TRBV6-4 and TRBJ2-3, with 9 nucleotides matching TRBD2. The CDR3 totals 15 residues. Germline loops: CDR1 MRHNA, CDR2 SNTAGT. J lost 2 bases, V lost 4 bases, and 4 bases had no gene match. The CDR3 DNA follows: TGTGCCAGCAGTGTGACTAGCGGAACCACAGATACGCAGTATTTT. Protein: CASSVTSGTTDTQYF.

The chain employs TRBV7-9 and TRBJ2-5, with D hard to call. This CDR3 is 13 amino acids long. Trimming left V 5 bases short and J 2 bases short, with 9 bases between. CDR1 SEHNR and CDR2 FQNEAQ come from the germline V gene (reference sequence). The CDR3 loop is CASSPTPQETQYF. The CDR3 DNA sequence: TGTGCCAGCAGCCCCACTCCTCAAGAGACCCAGTACTTC.